The rows below give T cell receptor beta chains drawn from one sample of a study of CD8+ T cells in alopecia areata. TCRdb's table, derived via immunoSEQ multiplex PCR, lists solely in-frame clones and lacks some. The sample records 45,000 to 70,000 clones, over 95% being singletons. Material: CD8+ T cells sorted from blood, obtained at week 0. The receptors here all came from a human donor with alopecia areata. The CDR3 runs from the conserved cysteine through the conserved F or W. D genes are given only for firm matches. Not all rows give a size; the values are once, few, many and, for expanded clones, a class.

14,-,-,TRBV7-9,TRBJ2-1,CASSLSYGYNEQFF,TGTGCCAGCAGCTTATCTTATGGGTACAATGAGCAGTTCTTC
14,-,-,TRBV6-5,TRBJ1-5,CASSYGPGMGAQHF,TGTGCCAGCAGTTACGGGCCCGGTATGGGAGCCCAGCATTTT
13,-,-,TRBV5-6,TRBJ2-1,CASSFYRRNEQFF,TGTGCCAGCAGCTTCTACCGGCGGAATGAGCAGTTCTTC
12,-,-,TRBV7-8,TRBJ1-1,CASSLGQVKAFF,TGTGCCAGCAGCTTAGGACAGGTCAAAGCTTTCTTT
13,-,-,TRBV6-5,TRBJ2-7,CASSYSNTHEQYF,TGTGCCAGCAGTTACTCGAATACGCACGAGCAGTACTTC
18,TRBD1,-,TRBV18,TRBJ1-2,CASSPPGTGYDALYGYTF,TGTGCCAGCTCACCACCGGGGACAGGCTATGACGCGCTCTATGGCTACACCTTC
16,TRBD1,once,TRBV14,TRBJ1-4,CASSPGQGATNEKLFF,TGTGCCAGCAGCCCCGGACAGGGGGCAACTAATGAAAAACTGTTTTTT
14,TRBD1,-,TRBV7-9,TRBJ1-2,CASSSAGGAYGYTF,TGTGCCAGCAGCTCTGCAGGGGGGGCCTATGGCTACACCTTC
14,-,-,TRBV19,TRBJ1-5,CASSIGWGAQPQHF,TGTGCCAGTAGTATCGGCTGGGGGGCTCAGCCCCAGCATTTT
14,-,-,TRBV7-2,TRBJ1-2,CASSLGGLNYGYTF,TGTGCCAGCAGCTTAGGAGGGTTGAACTATGGCTACACCTTC
18,TRBD1,-,TRBV10-3,TRBJ2-7,CAISESKTGTGKRYEQYF,TGTGCCATCAGTGAGTCCAAGACTGGGACAGGAAAAAGGTACGAGCAGTACTTC
14,-,-,TRBV9,TRBJ2-3,CASSVGEGRDTQYF,TGTGCCAGCAGCGTAGGCGAAGGGAGAGATACGCAGTATTTT
13,-,-,TRBV25-1,TRBJ2-7,CASSEGFRYEQYF,TGTGCCAGCAGTGAAGGGTTCCGCTACGAGCAGTACTTC
14,-,-,TRBV5-6,TRBJ2-7,CASSLAGSYYEQYF,TGTGCCAGCAGCTTGGCCGGGAGTTACTACGAGCAGTACTTC
12,-,-,TRBV7-9,TRBJ1-1,CASSLGGKEAFF,TGTGCCAGCAGCTTAGGTGGGAAGGAAGCTTTCTTT
14,-,-,TRBV6-6,TRBJ1-5,CASRGHRYDQPQHF,TGTGCCAGCAGGGGACACCGTTACGATCAGCCCCAGCATTTT
13,-,-,TRBV21-1,TRBJ2-3,CASSPTRGDTQYF,TGTGCCAGCAGCCCTACCCGAGGAGATACGCAGTATTTT
14,TRBD1,-,TRBV7-9,TRBJ2-7,CASSPPTGGYEQYF,TGTGCCAGCAGCCCCCCGACAGGGGGCTACGAGCAGTACTTC
16,-,-,TRBV25-1,TRBJ2-2,CASSELLGTGTGELFF,TGTGCCAGCAGTGAATTGCTAGGGACGGGGACCGGGGAGCTGTTTTTT
14,TRBD1,-,TRBV7-8,TRBJ2-7,CASSLIGQGYEQYF,TGTGCCAGCAGCTTAATAGGACAGGGCTACGAGCAGTACTTC
16,-,-,TRBV7-9,TRBJ2-5,CASSLVSRQVGETQYF,TGTGCCAGCAGCTTAGTCTCAAGACAGGTTGGGGAGACCCAGTACTTC
14,TRBD1,-,TRBV12-5,TRBJ2-1,CASDTGTAYNEQFF,TGTGCTAGTGATACCGGGACAGCCTACAATGAGCAGTTCTTC
17,TRBD1,-,TRBV5-1,TRBJ2-7,CASSKRGFGDSSYEQYF,TGCGCCAGCAGCAAGAGGGGTTTTGGGGACAGCTCCTACGAGCAGTACTTC
12,-,-,TRBV4-1,TRBJ2-2,CASSQSFGELFF,TGCGCCAGCAGCCAAAGTTTCGGGGAGCTGTTTTTT
17,-,-,TRBV4-3,TRBJ1-6,CASSQEHSSSYNSPLHF,TGCGCCAGCAGCCAAGAACACTCCAGCTCCTATAATTCACCCCTCCACTTT
16,-,-,TRBV6-5,TRBJ2-3,CASSYSFGASTDTQYF,TGTGCCAGCAGTTACTCGTTTGGCGCGAGCACAGATACGCAGTATTTT
15,-,-,TRBV7-8,TRBJ2-7,CASSLPRDSSYEQYF,TGTGCCAGCAGCTTACCCCGGGACTCGTCCTACGAGCAGTACTTC
17,-,-,TRBV5-1,TRBJ1-4,CASSWGMSEPTNEKLFF,TGCGCCAGCAGCTGGGGGATGTCAGAACCAACTAATGAAAAACTGTTTTTT
15,-,-,TRBV7-2,TRBJ2-3,CASSRAASFTDTQYF,TGTGCCAGCAGCCGAGCGGCTAGCTTCACAGATACGCAGTATTTT
13,-,-,TRBV29-1,TRBJ1-1,CSVEGDNSAEAFF,TGCAGCGTTGAAGGGGACAATAGTGCTGAAGCTTTCTTT
13,-,-,TRBV6-6,TRBJ2-7,CASSYSDSYEQYF,TGTGCCAGCAGTTACTCAGACTCCTACGAGCAGTACTTC
17,-,-,TRBV4-1,TRBJ2-1,CASSQAGTLASYNEQFF,TGCGCCAGCAGCCAAGCCGGGACACTAGCTTCCTACAATGAGCAGTTCTTC
17,TRBD2,-,TRBV18,TRBJ2-3,CASSTRGLAGATRSSYF,TGTGCCAGCTCGACCCGGGGACTAGCGGGGGCCACCAGATCAAGCTATTTT
13,-,once,TRBV2,TRBJ2-7,CASIGGSSYEQYF,TGTGCCAGCATAGGAGGGAGCTCCTACGAGCAGTACTTC
17,-,-,TRBV27,TRBJ2-3,CASSLRLGPLYTDTQYF,TGTGCCAGCAGTTTACGATTGGGGCCCCTATACACAGATACGCAGTATTTT
14,-,-,TRBV6-1,TRBJ2-7,CASSVWREEGEQYF,TGTGCCAGCAGTGTCTGGAGGGAGGAGGGTGAGCAGTACTTC
13,-,-,TRBV29-1,TRBJ2-5,CSVEIGGQETQYF,TGCAGCGTTGAAATAGGGGGCCAAGAGACCCAGTACTTC
16,TRBD1,-,TRBV4-2,TRBJ1-1,CASSQATGGWDTEAFF,TGTGCCAGCAGCCAAGCCACAGGGGGATGGGACACTGAAGCTTTCTTT
12,-,-,TRBV29-1,TRBJ2-7,CSVEDLSYEQYF,TGCAGCGTTGAAGACCTCTCCTACGAGCAGTACTTC
16,TRBD2,-,TRBV6-6,TRBJ2-1,CASIPVGGGGANEQFF,TGTGCCAGCATCCCCGTCGGGGGGGGCGGGGCCAATGAGCAGTTCTTC
16,TRBD2,-,TRBV7-2,TRBJ2-7,CASSLVTPGGAYEQYF,TGTGCCAGCAGCTTAGTGACCCCCGGGGGGGCCTACGAGCAGTACTTC
15,TRBD2,-,TRBV7-2,TRBJ2-1,CASSLGTSRQNEQFF,TGTGCCAGCAGCTTAGGGACTAGCAGACAGAATGAGCAGTTCTTC
16,TRBD1,-,TRBV27,TRBJ2-7,CASSLSIGTGYYEQYF,TGTGCCAGCAGTTTATCGATTGGGACAGGGTACTACGAGCAGTACTTC
12,-,-,TRBV5-4,TRBJ2-7,CASSLESYEQYF,TGTGCCAGCAGCTTGGAGTCCTACGAGCAGTACTTC
17,TRBD1,-,TRBV7-3,TRBJ1-2,CASSDGQGGAPTYGYTF,TGTGCCAGCAGCGACGGACAGGGTGGGGCCCCTACTTATGGCTACACCTTC
15,-,once,TRBV5-4,TRBJ2-6,CASSPENSGANVLTF,TGTGCCAGCAGCCCCGAGAACTCTGGGGCCAACGTCCTGACTTTC
14,TRBD1,once,TRBV6-5,TRBJ1-1,CASSYSGTAIEAFF,TGTGCCAGCAGTTACTCGGGGACAGCTATTGAAGCTTTCTTT